This entry is about one T cell receptor beta chain. As yet, its antigen is unknown. The donors, healthy adults who were HIV-negative, had experienced no recent acute infections or vaccinations. CDR1 is SEHNR and CDR2 is FQNEAQ in the germline V gene (reference sequence). The ends lost 5 bases at V and 4 bases at J; junction bases unmatched: 7. The CDR3 consists of 15 residues. The table came from immunoSEQ multiplex PCR; TCRdb's copy has only in-frame clones and leaves some out. The sample records around 750,000 clones, 74% being singletons. This sample was included in a study of shared clonotypes between healthy human individuals. Study information: CD4 naive and memory got three plates each, CD8 naive two, CD8 memory one. Whole-study results and caveats: Represented genetic and exposure-history diversity was restricted by having few donors.

The rearrangement joins TRBV7-9 to TRBJ1-4; the match to TRBD1 covers 7 bases. Input material: memory CD4+ T cells sorted from blood. Subset specified: CD45RA-negative fraction. This clonotype originated in a woman in her twenties or thirties in good health. CDR3 sequence reads: CASSPQGFGNEKLFF. The CDR3 DNA sequence: TGTGCCAGCAGCCCACAGGGGTTCGGTAATGAAAAACTGTTTTTT.